One sample yielded the 20 T cell receptor beta chains listed below, sequenced in a study of cytomegalovirus exposure and HLA in healthy donors. Measured with immunoSEQ multiplex PCR; TCRdb has only the in-frame clones, and not every one. The sample consists of about 160,000 clones, roughly 91% of them appearing once. Input material: PBMCs. Receptors were obtained from a woman in her late teens or twenties in good health and CMV-seropositive.

V and J are TRBV7-3 and TRBJ2-1; 16 bases map to TRBD2. Germline V CDR1 and CDR2: SGHTA, FQGTGA. V was clipped by 3 bases and J by 9 bases; unmatched bases: 2. The CDR3 is made up of 15 amino acids. The DNA of the CDR3 is TGTGCCAGCAGCTTGGGGACTAGCGGGAGGGGTGAGCAGTTCTTC. Protein: CASSLGTSGRGEQFF. The whole variable domain, filled in from reference TRBV7-3 and TRBJ2-1, reads GAGVSQTPSNKVTEKGKYVELRCDPISGHTALYWYRQSLGQGPEFLIYFQGTGAADDSGLPNDRFFAVRPEGSVSTLKIQRTERGDSAVYLCASSLGTSGRGEQFFGPGTRLTVL.

V is TRBV6-1 and J is TRBJ1-2; D unresolved. Trimming pared 6 bases from V and 0 bases from J, leaving 8 bases between. This CDR3 is 13 amino acids long. Germline CDR1 MNHNS, CDR2 SASEGT. CDR3 residues: CASRISANYGYTF. The CDR3 DNA reads TGTGCCAGCAGGATCAGCGCTAACTATGGCTACACCTTC.

This clone appeared once. CDR3 DNA sequence: TGCAGCGCTCGACCTAGCGGGGGCACAGATACGCAGTATTTT. Residues: CSARPSGGTDTQYF. V and J are TRBV29-1 and TRBJ2-3; the match to TRBD2 covers 9 bases. After removal of 7 bases from V and 1 base from J, the junction contained 6 bases not matched to a gene. The CDR3 consists of 14 residues. In germline, CDR1 is SQVTM, CDR2 ANQGSEA.

The chain employs TRBV4-1 and TRBJ1-4; no clear D gene. Germline loops: CDR1 MGHRA, CDR2 YSYEKL. V was pared by 1 base and J by 6 bases, with 9 bases between. The CDR3 length is 14 residues. The CDR3 protein is CASSQGGNDEKLFF. The CDR3 DNA follows: TGCGCCAGCAGCCAAGGAGGGAACGATGAAAAACTGTTTTTT.

V and J are TRBV5-4 and TRBJ2-1, with TRBD2 matching over 10 bases. The CDR3 totals 14 residues. In germline, CDR1 is SGHNT, CDR2 YYREEE (reference sequence). Trimming took 3 bases from V and 9 from J; bases not matched to a gene: 6. The CDR3 is CASSYPQREGEQFF. DNA for the CDR3: TGTGCCAGCAGCTACCCTCAGCGGGAGGGTGAGCAGTTCTTC.

In DNA, the CDR3 is TGTGCCAGCAGCCCGGTCGGGGGTCTCTTAGATGAGCAGTTCTTC. Its translation is CASSPVGGLLDEQFF. The chain has TRBV7-3 and TRBJ2-1, with D possibly matching TRBD2 (6 bases). Germline CDR1 and CDR2: SGHTA and FQGTGA. This CDR3 region has 15 residues. V lost 5 bases, J lost 8 bases, and 19 bases lay in between.

The chain joins TRBV7-9 to TRBJ2-7; 8 nucleotides align to TRBD2. The CDR3 is 15 amino acids. With 0 bases clipped from V and 4 bases from J, the junction kept 5 bases outside the gene matches. The germline CDR1 and CDR2 sequences are SEHNR and FQNEAQ (reference sequence). The CDR3 nucleotides read TGTGCCAGCAGCTTAGCAGCGGGAGAAGTTTACGAGCAGTACTTC. Encoded protein: CASSLAAGEVYEQYF.

This rearrangement joins TRBV5-1 to TRBJ2-7; D not resolved. This CDR3 contains 12 residues. CDR1 is SGHRS and CDR2 is YFSETQ in the germline V gene. Trimming pared 2 bases from V and 3 bases from J, leaving 6 bases between. In DNA, the CDR3 is TGCGCCAGCAGCTTCGGTAACTACGAGCAGTACTTC. Protein sequence: CASSFGNYEQYF.

Note on this clone: Other DNA sequences in this specimen translate into the identical CDR3. This chain connects TRBV30 to TRBJ1-1, with D uncertain. Between the trimmed V and J ends, which lost 0 bases and 0 bases, there was a span of 5 bases. The CDR3 consists of 13 residues. Germline V gene sequence: CDR1 GTSNPN, CDR2 SVGIG (reference sequence). The CDR3 loop is CAWSVSMNTEAFF. The CDR3 DNA follows: TGTGCCTGGAGTGTTTCCATGAACACTGAAGCTTTCTTT.

This chain joins TRBV29-1 and TRBJ1-1; possibly TRBD1 for D (5 bases). CDR3 size: 12 residues. Germline values: CDR1 SQVTM, CDR2 ANQGSEA. Trimming cost V 6 bases and J 0 bases, with 8 bases left between them. In DNA, the CDR3 is TGCAGCGTAGAGACAGTGAACACTGAAGCTTTCTTT. Its protein is CSVETVNTEAFF.

The genes are TRBV29-1 and TRBJ2-1; weak D call: TRBD2 (6 bases). V was clipped by 7 bases and J by 2 bases, with 9 bases between them. The CDR3 has 12 residues. Germline CDR1 and CDR2: SQVTM and ANQGSEA. CDR3 in amino acids: CSGEATYNEQFF. CDR3 bases: TGCAGCGGGGAGGCCACCTACAATGAGCAGTTCTTC.

This clone was seen just once. V is TRBV27 and J is TRBJ2-7; 12 nucleotides line up with TRBD1. The V gene end was trimmed by 4 bases and the J gene end by 6 bases; junction bases not matched to a gene: 7. The length of the CDR3 is 15 residues. CDR1 and CDR2 (germline): MNHEY, SMNVEV (reference sequence). The CDR3 sequence: CASSSTGTGGGEQYF. The DNA for the CDR3 is TGTGCCAGCAGTTCGACCGGGACAGGGGGCGGCGAGCAGTACTTC.

The chain couples TRBV5-6 to TRBJ1-2, with TRBD1 identical over 8 bases. Looked up from germline, CDR1 is SGHDT and CDR2 is YYEEEE. V lost 4 bases to trimming and J lost 7 bases; unmatched junction nucleotides: 9. This CDR3 has 14 amino acids. The CDR3 nucleotides read TGTGCCAGCAGCCCCGCCAGGGGGCTAGGTGGCTACACCTTC. Amino acid sequence: CASSPARGLGGYTF.

V and J are TRBV5-5 and TRBJ2-5, with D uncertain. Trimming cost V 0 bases and J 0 bases, with 6 bases left between them. The CDR3 contains 14 residues. CDR1 is SGHKS and CDR2 is YYEKEE in the germline V gene (reference sequence). The CDR3 DNA is TGTGCCAGCAGCTTGGGAGCGTACCAAGAGACCCAGTACTTC. Its translation: CASSLGAYQETQYF.

The chain carries TRBV5-1 and TRBJ1-1; no firm D call. The germline CDR1 and CDR2 sequences are SGHRS and YFSETQ. There are 15 residues in the CDR3. Trimming stripped 0 bases from V and 3 bases from J, with 12 bases between. CDR3 bases: TGCGCCAGCAGCTTGGCCGAGGGATGGGACACTGAAGCTTTCTTT. It encodes CASSLAEGWDTEAFF.

CDR3 region: CASRLTASSGANVLTF. The CDR3 coding sequence is TGTGCCAGTCGTTTGACAGCCAGTTCTGGGGCCAACGTCCTGACTTTC. This chain links TRBV19 with TRBJ2-6; a weak D match, TRBD1 (5 bases). The ends were cut back, 8 bases at V and 1 base at J, with 15 bases in the middle. This CDR3 region has 16 residues. Germline loops: CDR1 LNHDA, CDR2 SQIVND (reference sequence).

The chain uses TRBV7-2 and TRBJ2-7; 7 nucleotides line up with TRBD2. V lost 4 bases to trimming and J lost 2 bases; unmatched junction nucleotides: 5. There are 14 residues in the CDR3. The germline CDR1 and CDR2 sequences are SGHTA and FQGNSA. The CDR3 nucleotides read TGTGCCAGCAGCTCTTACGGACTAGCCTACGAGCAGTACTTC. This translates into CASSSYGLAYEQYF.

The rearrangement links TRBV4-2 to TRBJ2-1, with D possibly being TRBD2 (6 bases). The CDR3 has 14 residues. Germline-derived CDR1 and CDR2 are LGHNA and YNFKEQ. V lost 4 bases, J lost 5 bases, and 12 bases lay in between. The CDR3 coding sequence is TGTGCCAGCAGCCGAGCCCGGGAGAACAATGAGCAGTTCTTC. Translating gives CASSRARENNEQFF.

This rearrangement joins TRBV2 to TRBJ2-7; TRBD2 agrees at 13 bases. Losses at the gene ends were 7 bases for V and 3 bases for J; bases not matched to a gene: 3. The CDR3 extends over 14 amino acids. Germline V gene data show CDR1 as SNHLY and CDR2 as FYNNEI. In DNA form, the CDR3 reads TGTGCCAGCATCAGGACTAGCGGGAGCTACGAGCAGTACTTC. This sequence encodes CASIRTSGSYEQYF.

J is TRBJ2-5 and V is TRBV5-8; TRBD2 matches at 15 bases. V was pared by 4 bases and J by 7 bases, with 14 bases of the junction left unmatched. The CDR3 spans 18 residues. Germline V lookup: CDR1 SGHTS, CDR2 YDEGEE. CDR3 loop: CASSPTPGLAGGRGTQYF. CDR3 bases: TGTGCCAGCAGCCCGACCCCGGGACTAGCGGGAGGCCGTGGGACCCAGTACTTC.